The 21 T cell receptor beta chains listed next were all sequenced from one sample in a study of shared clonotypes between healthy human individuals. TCRdb's table, derived via immunoSEQ multiplex PCR, lists solely in-frame clones and lacks some. The data show about 520,000 clones, approximately 94% seen once. The sequencing sample was made of naive CD4+ T cells sorted from blood. Specified subset: CD45RA+ positively selected. These receptors all come from a woman in her twenties or thirties in good health.

V is TRBV28 and J is TRBJ2-3, with 9 bases identical to TRBD2. Germline loops: CDR1 MDHEN, CDR2 SYDVKM. The junction had 7 bases not matched to a gene; V was cut back by 5 bases and J by 7 bases. The CDR3 has 14 amino acids. The CDR3 DNA sequence: TGTGCCAGCAGTCACAAGACTAGCGGAAATACGCAGTATTTT. Residues: CASSHKTSGNTQYF.

The chain recombines TRBV29-1 with TRBJ2-2, with a weak D call TRBD1 (6 bases). The length of the CDR3 is 15 residues. Trimming removed 4 bases at V and 4 bases at J, with 16 bases between. Germline CDR1 SQVTM, CDR2 ANQGSEA. CDR3: CSVAPGTTVTGELFF. CDR3 in DNA: TGCAGCGTTGCCCCCGGGACAACCGTCACCGGGGAGCTGTTTTTT.

This clone has a handful of counts. This chain uses TRBV2 with TRBJ1-1; unclear D gene. Germline loops: CDR1 SNHLY, CDR2 FYNNEI. The CDR3 is 14 residues long. V dropped 7 bases and J dropped 6 bases, with 18 bases sitting between them. CDR3 protein: CASTSKRNGAEAFF. CDR3 sequence (DNA): TGTGCCAGCACCTCCAAAAGGAATGGGGCTGAAGCTTTCTTT.

The CDR3 sequence: CASGLHRGLTEAFF. For the CDR3, the DNA is TGTGCTAGTGGGCTTCACAGGGGGCTCACTGAAGCTTTCTTT. The J gene is TRBJ1-1, the V gene TRBV12-5; 9 nucleotides align to TRBD1. This CDR3 has 14 residues. Germline V gene sequence: CDR1 LGHNT, CDR2 FRNRAP. Trimming at V came to 6 bases and at J to 4 bases, leaving 6 bases not matched to a gene.

Here the CDR3 DNA reads TGTGCCAGCAGCCCCGACAGTAACACTGAAGCTTTCTTT. Protein product: CASSPDSNTEAFF. V usage is TRBV7-3 and J usage is TRBJ1-1; tentative D call: TRBD1 (5 bases). The CDR3 covers 13 residues. Trimming shortened V by 5 bases and J by 2 bases, and 9 bases separated the two germline ends. Per the germline V gene, CDR1 is SGHTA and CDR2 is FQGTGA.

The chain carries TRBV29-1 and TRBJ2-5, with a possible D match to TRBD2 (7 bases). CDR3 length: 11 amino acids. Germline values: CDR1 SQVTM, CDR2 ANQGSEA. Between the trimmed V and J ends, which lost 7 bases and 5 bases, there was a span of 11 bases. The CDR3 spells CSEGEGETQYF. DNA for the CDR3: TGCAGCGAGGGGGAGGGGGAGACCCAGTACTTC.

This clone occurred a few times. J is TRBJ2-7 and V is TRBV6-1, with D unclear. The ends were cut back, 5 bases at V and 8 bases at J, with 22 bases in the middle. The CDR3 extends over 15 amino acids. Germline V gene lookup returns CDR1 MNHNS and CDR2 SASEGT. CDR3: CASSFDIPWDNKQYF. The DNA for the CDR3 is TGTGCCAGCAGTTTTGACATCCCTTGGGATAACAAGCAGTACTTC.

The count of this clone is one. The gene calls are TRBV18 and TRBJ2-7, with a tentative D call TRBD2 (6 bases). Germline CDR1 reads KGHSH; CDR2 reads LQKENI. V gave up 1 base and J gave up 5 bases, with 15 bases separating them. The CDR3 is 15 amino acids. Here the CDR3 reads CASSPLGGGQDEQYF. The CDR3 bases are TGTGCCAGCTCACCACTCGGGGGAGGTCAGGACGAGCAGTACTTC.

The chain carries TRBV5-1 and TRBJ2-7, with a weak D call TRBD1 (6 bases). The CDR3 has 15 amino acids. V was shortened by 5 bases and J by 3 bases, with 18 bases between the two germline ends. Germline-derived CDR1 and CDR2 are SGHRS and YFSETQ. The CDR3 region has the DNA TGCGCCAGCAGACCACCCGGGACACCTGTCTACGAGCAGTACTTC. It is translated as CASRPPGTPVYEQYF.

This clone showed up just a few times. DNA for the CDR3: TGTGCCAGCAGCCCCACCGGGACGCCTCCCGGGGAGCAGTACTTC. Protein product: CASSPTGTPPGEQYF. The V call is TRBV7-3, the J call TRBJ2-7; D is perhaps TRBD1 or TRBD2 (5 bases each). The CDR3 spans 15 residues. Trimming removed 5 bases at V and 7 bases at J, with 21 bases between. The germline V gene encodes CDR1 SGHTA and CDR2 FQGTGA.

V is TRBV6-4 and J is TRBJ1-1, with 11 positions matching TRBD1. Trimming cost V 5 bases and J 7 bases; bases outside gene matches: 6. Germline loops: CDR1 MRHNA, CDR2 SNTAGT. CDR3 length: 14 residues. This chain's CDR3 is CASSKLGQGDEAFF. The CDR3, as DNA: TGTGCCAGCAGTAAACTGGGACAGGGGGATGAAGCTTTCTTT.

The chain carries TRBV4-1 and TRBJ1-2, with D perhaps matching TRBD1 (6 bases). The V end lost 1 base, the J end lost 5 bases, and 17 bases lay between the germline ends. The CDR3 has 16 residues. Germline CDR1 MGHRA, CDR2 YSYEKL. The CDR3 sequence is CASSQAYWKGGYGYTF. CDR3 DNA: TGCGCCAGCAGCCAAGCCTATTGGAAGGGGGGATATGGCTACACCTTC.

This clone came up once. The chain uses TRBV5-6 and TRBJ2-5; D call uncertain. In germline, CDR1 is SGHDT, CDR2 YYEEEE. The CDR3 is made up of 14 amino acids. The V end was cut by 0 bases, the J end by 1 base, with 7 bases between. This CDR3 is CASSLVSIQETQYF. As DNA, the CDR3 is TGTGCCAGCAGCTTGGTTTCTATCCAAGAGACCCAGTACTTC.

This sequence joins TRBV28 and TRBJ2-7, with D tentatively TRBD1 or TRBD2 (5 bases each). CDR3 length: 16 amino acids. Germline CDR1 MDHEN, CDR2 SYDVKM. The V end was cut by 6 bases, the J end by 0 bases, with 18 bases between. In DNA form, the CDR3 reads TGTGCCAGCAGCCTCTCCGGGACCGTACTCTCCTACGAGCAGTACTTC. Amino acids: CASSLSGTVLSYEQYF.

The chain employs TRBV10-2 and TRBJ2-7; TRBD2 matches at 10 bases. Germline assignment: CDR1 WSHSY and CDR2 SAAADI. V shed 6 bases, J shed 6 bases, and the junction held 8 bases outside the gene matches. The CDR3 has 14 residues. The CDR3 sequence is CASRPAGGPSEQYF. The DNA for the CDR3 is TGCGCCAGCAGGCCAGCGGGAGGGCCTTCCGAGCAGTACTTC.

Concerning this clone: The germline gene is not matched at one end of the junction; a read error may be the cause. Here the CDR3 DNA reads TGCGCCAGCAGCCAAGAGTGGTTAAGCCCCATCTACGAGCAGTACTTC. It is translated as CASSQEWLSPIYEQYF. The rearrangement uses TRBV11-2 and TRBJ2-5; D unresolved. The DNA end lines up better with TRBJ2-7; the J call may be wrong. The CDR3 totals 16 residues. Germline V gene sequence: CDR1 SGHAT, CDR2 FQNNGV.

The count of this clone is one. The chain employs TRBV28 and TRBJ2-7, with 12 bases matching TRBD2. J gave up 6 bases and V 5 bases, and 26 bases lay outside the gene matches. The germline CDR1 and CDR2 sequences are MDHEN and SYDVKM. The length of the CDR3 is 21 residues. CDR3 amino acids: CASSGRTKGPLAGGGLREQYF. The CDR3 DNA follows: TGTGCCAGCAGTGGCAGGACAAAGGGCCCACTAGCGGGAGGTGGCTTGCGCGAGCAGTACTTC.

The genes are TRBV15 and TRBJ2-7; 13 bases are a match to TRBD2. This CDR3 is 16 amino acids long. CDR1 and CDR2 from the germline V gene are LNHNV and YYDKDF (reference sequence). V lost 5 bases, J lost 5 bases, and 9 bases stayed unmatched. CDR3 loop: CATSGPGLAGVDEQYF. For the CDR3, the DNA is TGTGCCACCAGCGGCCCTGGACTAGCGGGAGTTGACGAGCAGTACTTC.

The J gene is TRBJ2-2, the V gene TRBV6-5; TRBD2 matches 7 bases. The CDR3 is made up of 15 amino acids. The trim removed 7 bases at V and 0 bases at J, leaving 5 bases unmatched. Per the germline V gene, CDR1 is MNHEY and CDR2 is SVGAGI. The CDR3: CASMRLAANTGELFF. The CDR3 bases are TGTGCCAGCATGAGGCTAGCGGCGAACACCGGGGAGCTGTTTTTT.

The genes are TRBV27 and TRBJ2-7; D is unclear. Trimming took 7 bases from V and 1 from J, leaving 14 bases between them. The CDR3 loop spans 14 amino acids. Germline CDR1 is MNHEY and CDR2 is SMNVEV (reference sequence). In nucleotides, the CDR3 is TGTGCCAGCACGACAACGGTGGGGTCCTACGAGCAGTACTTC. As protein: CASTTTVGSYEQYF.

The J gene is TRBJ2-1, the V gene TRBV4-1; a possible D gene is TRBD2 (5 bases). This CDR3 spans 15 amino acids. V was clipped by 5 bases and J by 0 bases, with 11 bases between them. Per the germline V gene, CDR1 is MGHRA and CDR2 is YSYEKL. In DNA, the CDR3 is TGCGCCAGCAGCACGCGGGTGCTCTCCTACAATGAGCAGTTCTTC. Its translation is CASSTRVLSYNEQFF.